This TCR beta chain is from a study of shared clonotypes between healthy human individuals. Terminally differentiated effector memory CD45RA+ cells were left out of the naive CD8 fraction, which was CD45RO-negative and positively selected for CCR7. General study findings and limits: A handful of donors held about 5.1% of naive CD4 clonotypes in common.

At a deep level, the assay was run. The authors split each subset's genomic DNA evenly across several immunoSEQ plates. A 200 ng quantity of DNA, roughly 29,000 T cell genomes, went into the sorted-subset replicate PCRs. Method: immunoSEQ multiplex PCR; TCRdb's copy keeps in-frame clones and lacks some. The repertoire has some 2,100,000 clones, approximately 94% of them found once; the top ten carry 1.5% to 2%. Notes on this clone: Its specificity is not known.

The V end was cut by 1 base, the J end by 1 base, with 11 bases between. The CDR3 covers 16 residues. The V gene's germline CDR1 is SGHTA and CDR2 FQGNSA. The sequencing sample was made of naive CD8+ T cells from PBMCs. This sequence joins TRBV7-2 and TRBJ2-1; D is tentatively TRBD1 or TRBD2 (5 bases each). This TCR was recovered from a man between 18 and 35 years old in good health. Some clones in this sample may be carry-over from other donors' samples. The CDR3 nucleotides are TGTGCCAGCAGCTTAGACCGGGGCCTATCCTACAATGAGCAGTTCTTC. Protein sequence: CASSLDRGLSYNEQFF.